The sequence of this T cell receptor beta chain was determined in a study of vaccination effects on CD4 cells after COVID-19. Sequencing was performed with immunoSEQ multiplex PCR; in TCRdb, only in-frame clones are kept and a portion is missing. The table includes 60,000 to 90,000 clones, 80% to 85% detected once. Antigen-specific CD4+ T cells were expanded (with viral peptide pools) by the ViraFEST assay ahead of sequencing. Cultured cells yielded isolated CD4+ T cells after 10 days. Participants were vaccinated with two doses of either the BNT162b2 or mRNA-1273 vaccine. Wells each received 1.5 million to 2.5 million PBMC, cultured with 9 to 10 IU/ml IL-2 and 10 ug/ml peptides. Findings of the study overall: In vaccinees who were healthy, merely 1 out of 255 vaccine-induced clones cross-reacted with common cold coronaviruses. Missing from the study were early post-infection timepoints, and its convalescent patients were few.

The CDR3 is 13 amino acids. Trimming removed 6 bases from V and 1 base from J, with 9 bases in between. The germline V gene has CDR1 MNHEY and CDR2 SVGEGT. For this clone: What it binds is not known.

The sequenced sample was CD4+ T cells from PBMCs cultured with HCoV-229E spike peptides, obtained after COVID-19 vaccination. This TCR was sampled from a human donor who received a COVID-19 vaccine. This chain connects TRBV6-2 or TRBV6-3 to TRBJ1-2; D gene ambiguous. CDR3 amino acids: CASSKQNNYGYTF. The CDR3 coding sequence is TGTGCCAGCAGCAAACAGAATAACTATGGCTACACCTTC.